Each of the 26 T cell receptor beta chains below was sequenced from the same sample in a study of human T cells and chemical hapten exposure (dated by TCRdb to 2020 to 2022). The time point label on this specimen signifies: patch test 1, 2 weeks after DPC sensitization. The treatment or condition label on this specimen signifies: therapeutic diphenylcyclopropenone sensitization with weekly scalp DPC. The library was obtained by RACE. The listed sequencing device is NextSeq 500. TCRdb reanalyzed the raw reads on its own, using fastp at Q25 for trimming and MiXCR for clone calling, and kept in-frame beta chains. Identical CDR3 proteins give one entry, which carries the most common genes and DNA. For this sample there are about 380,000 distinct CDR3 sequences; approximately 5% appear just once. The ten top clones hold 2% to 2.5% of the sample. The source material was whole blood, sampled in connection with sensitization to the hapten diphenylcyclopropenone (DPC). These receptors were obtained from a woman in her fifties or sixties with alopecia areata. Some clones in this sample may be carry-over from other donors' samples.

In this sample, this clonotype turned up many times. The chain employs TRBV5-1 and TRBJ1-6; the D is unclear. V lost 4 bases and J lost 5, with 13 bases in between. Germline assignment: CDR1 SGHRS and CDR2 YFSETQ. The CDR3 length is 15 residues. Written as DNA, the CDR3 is TGCGCCAGCAGCCCGAACATCGGGCATAATTCACCCCTCCACTTT. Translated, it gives CASSPNIGHNSPLHF.

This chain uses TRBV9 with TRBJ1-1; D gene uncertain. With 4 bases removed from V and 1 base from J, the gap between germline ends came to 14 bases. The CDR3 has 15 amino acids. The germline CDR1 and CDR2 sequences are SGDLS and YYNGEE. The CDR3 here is CASSTLPGSNTEAFF. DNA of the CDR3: TGTGCCAGCAGCACACTACCGGGGTCGAACACTGAAGCTTTCTTT.

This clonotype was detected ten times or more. DNA for the CDR3: TGTGCCAGCACCGTGGGACAGGGTGGGGAGCAGTACTTC. Amino acids: CASTVGQGGEQYF. This chain connects TRBV6-6 to TRBJ2-7; TRBD1 aligns across 9 bases. J lost 7 bases, V lost 7 bases, and 8 bases had no gene match. The CDR3 is 13 amino acids. Germline CDR1 MNHNY, CDR2 SVGAGI (reference sequence).

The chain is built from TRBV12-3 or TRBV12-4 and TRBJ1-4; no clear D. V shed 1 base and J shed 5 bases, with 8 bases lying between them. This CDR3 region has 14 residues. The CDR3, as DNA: TGTGCCAGCAGTTTAGGTCGGAAGAATGAAAAACTGTTTTTT. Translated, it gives CASSLGRKNEKLFF.

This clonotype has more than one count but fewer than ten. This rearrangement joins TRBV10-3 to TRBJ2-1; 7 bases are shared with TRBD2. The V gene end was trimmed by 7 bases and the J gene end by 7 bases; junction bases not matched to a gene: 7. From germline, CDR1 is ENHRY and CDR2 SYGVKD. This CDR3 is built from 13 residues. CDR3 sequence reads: CAIMRENVNEQFF. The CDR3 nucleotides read TGTGCCATCATGCGGGAGAATGTAAATGAGCAGTTCTTC.

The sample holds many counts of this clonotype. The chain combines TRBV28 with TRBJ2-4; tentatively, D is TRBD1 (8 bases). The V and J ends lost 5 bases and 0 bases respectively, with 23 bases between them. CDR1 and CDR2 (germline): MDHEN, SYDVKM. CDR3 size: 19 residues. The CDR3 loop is CASSPPRGQGRVAKNIQYF. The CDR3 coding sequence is TGTGCCAGCAGTCCCCCCAGGGGGCAAGGGAGGGTAGCCAAAAACATTCAGTACTTC.

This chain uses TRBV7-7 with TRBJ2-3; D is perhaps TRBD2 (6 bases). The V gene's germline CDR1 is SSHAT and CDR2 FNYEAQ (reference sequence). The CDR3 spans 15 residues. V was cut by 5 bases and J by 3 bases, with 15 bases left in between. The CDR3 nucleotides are TGTGCCAGCAGCGAAGAGGCGGGAAGGACAGATACGCAGTATTTT. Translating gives CASSEEAGRTDTQYF.

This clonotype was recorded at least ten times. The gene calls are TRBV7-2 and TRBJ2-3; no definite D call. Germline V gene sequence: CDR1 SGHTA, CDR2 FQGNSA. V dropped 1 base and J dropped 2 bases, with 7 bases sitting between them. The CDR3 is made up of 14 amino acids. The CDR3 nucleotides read TGTGCCAGCAGCTTAGAAGTAGTCACAGATACGCAGTATTTT. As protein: CASSLEVVTDTQYF.

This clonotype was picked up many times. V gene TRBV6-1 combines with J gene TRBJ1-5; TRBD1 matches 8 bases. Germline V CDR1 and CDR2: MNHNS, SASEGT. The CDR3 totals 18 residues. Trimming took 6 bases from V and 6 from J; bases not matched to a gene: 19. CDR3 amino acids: CASRRTGHRGQGGQPQHF. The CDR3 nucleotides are TGTGCCAGCAGGCGAACCGGGCACCGAGGACAGGGAGGTCAGCCCCAGCATTTT.

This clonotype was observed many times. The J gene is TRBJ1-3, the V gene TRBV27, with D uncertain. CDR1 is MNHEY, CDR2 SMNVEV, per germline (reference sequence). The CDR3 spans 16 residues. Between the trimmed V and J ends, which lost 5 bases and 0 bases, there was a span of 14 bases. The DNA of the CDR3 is TGTGCCAGCAGTCTCACAGCATCGAGCTCTGGAAACACCATATATTTT. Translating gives CASSLTASSSGNTIYF.

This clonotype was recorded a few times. The CDR3 DNA is TGTGCCAGCAGCACGGGGGGGCCCGAGTTGGATACGCAGTATTTT. The encoded protein is CASSTGGPELDTQYF. The chain combines TRBV6-4 with TRBJ2-3, with 8 bases identical to TRBD2. Germline assignment: CDR1 MRHNA and CDR2 SNTAGT. The V gene end was trimmed by 6 bases and the J gene end by 6 bases; junction bases not matched to a gene: 11. The CDR3 spans 15 residues.

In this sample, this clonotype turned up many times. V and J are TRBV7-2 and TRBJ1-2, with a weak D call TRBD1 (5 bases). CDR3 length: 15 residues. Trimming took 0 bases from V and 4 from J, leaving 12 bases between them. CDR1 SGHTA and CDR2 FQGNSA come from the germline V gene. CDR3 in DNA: TGTGCCAGCAGCTTAGCGGGGGAGTTCTTCTATGGCTACACCTTC. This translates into CASSLAGEFFYGYTF.

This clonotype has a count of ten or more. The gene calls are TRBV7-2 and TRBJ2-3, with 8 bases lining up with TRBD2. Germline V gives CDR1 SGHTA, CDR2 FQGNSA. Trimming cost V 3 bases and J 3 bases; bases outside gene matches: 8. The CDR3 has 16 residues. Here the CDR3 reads CASSFSRGGQTDTQYF. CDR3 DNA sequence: TGTGCCAGCAGCTTTTCTCGGGGGGGCCAAACAGATACGCAGTATTTT.

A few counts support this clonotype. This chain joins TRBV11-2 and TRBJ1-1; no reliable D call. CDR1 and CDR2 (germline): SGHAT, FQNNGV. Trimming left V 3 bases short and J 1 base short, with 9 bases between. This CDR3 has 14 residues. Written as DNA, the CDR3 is TGTGCCAGCAGCTTTTTGACACGGAACACTGAAGCTTTCTTT. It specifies CASSFLTRNTEAFF.

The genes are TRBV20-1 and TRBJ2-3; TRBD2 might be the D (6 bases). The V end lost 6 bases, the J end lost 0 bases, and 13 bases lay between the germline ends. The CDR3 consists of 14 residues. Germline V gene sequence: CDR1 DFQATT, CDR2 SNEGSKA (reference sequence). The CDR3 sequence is CSARRAGSTDTQYF. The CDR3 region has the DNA TGCAGTGCCAGACGGGCGGGAAGCACAGATACGCAGTATTTT.

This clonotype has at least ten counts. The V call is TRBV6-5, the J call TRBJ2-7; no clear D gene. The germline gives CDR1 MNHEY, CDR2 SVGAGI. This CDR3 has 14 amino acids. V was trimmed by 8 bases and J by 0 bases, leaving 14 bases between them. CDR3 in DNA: TGTGCCAGCCCTACCCCGTCTCGCTCCTACGAGCAGTACTTC. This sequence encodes CASPTPSRSYEQYF.

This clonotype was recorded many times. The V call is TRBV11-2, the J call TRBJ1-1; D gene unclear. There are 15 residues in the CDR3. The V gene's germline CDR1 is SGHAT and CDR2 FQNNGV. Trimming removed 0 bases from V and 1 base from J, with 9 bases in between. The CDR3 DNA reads TGTGCCAGCAGCTTAGAGCCCGGCCCGAACACTGAAGCTTTCTTT. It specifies CASSLEPGPNTEAFF.

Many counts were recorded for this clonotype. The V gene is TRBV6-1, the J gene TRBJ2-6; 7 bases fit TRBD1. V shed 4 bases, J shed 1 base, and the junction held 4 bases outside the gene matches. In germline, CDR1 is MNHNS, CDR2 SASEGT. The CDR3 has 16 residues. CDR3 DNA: TGTGCCAGCAGTGTTAGGGGGCGGTCTGGGGCCAACGTCCTGACTTTC. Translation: CASSVRGRSGANVLTF.

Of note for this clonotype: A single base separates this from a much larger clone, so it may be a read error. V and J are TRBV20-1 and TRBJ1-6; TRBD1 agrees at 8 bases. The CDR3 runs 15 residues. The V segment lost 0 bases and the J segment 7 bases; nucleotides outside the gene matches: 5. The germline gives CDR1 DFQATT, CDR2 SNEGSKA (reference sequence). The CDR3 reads CSARDTTGGNSPLHF. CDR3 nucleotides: TGCAGTGCTAGAGATACTACAGGGGGAAATTCACCCCTCCACTTT.

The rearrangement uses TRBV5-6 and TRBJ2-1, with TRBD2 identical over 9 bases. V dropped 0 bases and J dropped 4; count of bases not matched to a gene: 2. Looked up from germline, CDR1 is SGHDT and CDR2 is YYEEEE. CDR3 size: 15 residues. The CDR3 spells CASSLAAGGYNEQFF. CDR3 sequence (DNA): TGTGCCAGCAGCTTGGCCGCGGGAGGGTACAATGAGCAGTTCTTC.

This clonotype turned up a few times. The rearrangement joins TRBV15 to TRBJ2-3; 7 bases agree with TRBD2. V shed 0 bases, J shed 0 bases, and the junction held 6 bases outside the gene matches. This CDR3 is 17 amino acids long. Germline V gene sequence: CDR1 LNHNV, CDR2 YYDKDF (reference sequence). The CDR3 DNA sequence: TGTGCCACCAGCAGAGATCGGAGCGGGGTTAGCACAGATACGCAGTATTTT. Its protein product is CATSRDRSGVSTDTQYF.

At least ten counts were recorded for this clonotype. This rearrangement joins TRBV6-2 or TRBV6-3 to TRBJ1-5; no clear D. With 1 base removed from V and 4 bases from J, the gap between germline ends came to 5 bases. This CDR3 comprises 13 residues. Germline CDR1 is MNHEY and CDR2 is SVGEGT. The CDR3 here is CASSYYGNQPQHF. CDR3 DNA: TGTGCCAGCAGTTACTACGGTAATCAGCCCCAGCATTTT.

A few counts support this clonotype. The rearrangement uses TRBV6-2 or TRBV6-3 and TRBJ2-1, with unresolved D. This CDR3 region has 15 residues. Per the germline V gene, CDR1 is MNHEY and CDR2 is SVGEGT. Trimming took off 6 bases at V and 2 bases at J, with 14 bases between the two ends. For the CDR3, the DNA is TGTGCCAGCAGCCCTCTCCGACCGACCTACAATGAGCAGTTCTTC. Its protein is CASSPLRPTYNEQFF.

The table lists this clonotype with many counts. The CDR3 reads CASSSPTIGKNIQYF. CDR3 DNA: TGTGCCAGCAGTTCCCCCACGATAGGGAAAAACATTCAGTACTTC. The chain recombines TRBV6-5 with TRBJ2-4; no reliable D call. This CDR3 contains 15 residues. V gave up 4 bases and J gave up 4 bases, with 14 bases separating them. CDR1 MNHEY and CDR2 SVGAGI come from the germline V gene.

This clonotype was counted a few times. CDR3 DNA sequence: TGCGCCAGCAAGCGGGGGTTTGCCTACGAGCAGTACTTC. Translation gives CASKRGFAYEQYF. This chain links TRBV10-2 with TRBJ2-7, with 8 bases identical to TRBD2. CDR1 is WSHSY, CDR2 SAAADI, per germline. V was pared by 7 bases and J by 2 bases, with 4 bases of the junction left unmatched. The CDR3 spans 13 residues.

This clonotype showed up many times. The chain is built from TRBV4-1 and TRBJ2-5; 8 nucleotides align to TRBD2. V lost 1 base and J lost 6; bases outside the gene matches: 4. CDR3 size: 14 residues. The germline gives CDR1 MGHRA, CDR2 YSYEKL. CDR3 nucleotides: TGCGCCAGCAGCCAAGCGGGGGGGTTAAAGACCCAGTACTTC. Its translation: CASSQAGGLKTQYF.